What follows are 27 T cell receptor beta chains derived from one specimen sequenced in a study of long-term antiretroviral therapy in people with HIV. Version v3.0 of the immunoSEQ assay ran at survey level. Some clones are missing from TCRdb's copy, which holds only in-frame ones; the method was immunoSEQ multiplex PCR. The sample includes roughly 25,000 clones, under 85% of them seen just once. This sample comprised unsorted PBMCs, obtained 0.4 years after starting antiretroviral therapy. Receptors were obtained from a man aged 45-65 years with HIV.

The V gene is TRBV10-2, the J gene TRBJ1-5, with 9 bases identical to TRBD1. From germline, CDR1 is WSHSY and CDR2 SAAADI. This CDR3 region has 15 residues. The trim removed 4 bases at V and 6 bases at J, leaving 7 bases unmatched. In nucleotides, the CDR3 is TGCGCCAGCAGTGGGGGACAGGGCACTAGTCAGCCCCAGCATTTT. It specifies CASSGGQGTSQPQHF.

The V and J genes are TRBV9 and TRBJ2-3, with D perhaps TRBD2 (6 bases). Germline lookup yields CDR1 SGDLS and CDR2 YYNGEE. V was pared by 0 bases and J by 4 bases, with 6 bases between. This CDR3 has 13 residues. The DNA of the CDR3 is TGTGCCAGCAGCGTAGGGGGGGCAGATACGCAGTATTTT. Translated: CASSVGGADTQYF.

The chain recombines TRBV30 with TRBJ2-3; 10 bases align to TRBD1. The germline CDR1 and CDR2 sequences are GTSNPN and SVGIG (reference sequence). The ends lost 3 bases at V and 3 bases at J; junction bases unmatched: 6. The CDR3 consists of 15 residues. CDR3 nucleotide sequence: TGTGCCTGGAGCGCTAGGGACAGGGGAACAGATACGCAGTATTTT. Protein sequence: CAWSARDRGTDTQYF.

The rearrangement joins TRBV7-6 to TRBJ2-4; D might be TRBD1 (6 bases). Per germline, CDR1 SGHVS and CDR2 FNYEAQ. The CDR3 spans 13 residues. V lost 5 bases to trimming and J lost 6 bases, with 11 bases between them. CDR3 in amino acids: CASSEKGGNIQYF. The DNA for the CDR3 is TGTGCCAGCAGCGAAAAAGGGGGAAACATTCAGTACTTC.

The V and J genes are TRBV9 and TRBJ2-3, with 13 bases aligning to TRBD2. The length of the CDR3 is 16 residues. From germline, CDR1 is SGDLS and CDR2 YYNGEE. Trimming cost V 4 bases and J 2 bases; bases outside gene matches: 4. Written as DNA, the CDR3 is TGTGCCAGCAGCCAGGGACTAGCGGGGATCACAGATACGCAGTATTTT. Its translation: CASSQGLAGITDTQYF.

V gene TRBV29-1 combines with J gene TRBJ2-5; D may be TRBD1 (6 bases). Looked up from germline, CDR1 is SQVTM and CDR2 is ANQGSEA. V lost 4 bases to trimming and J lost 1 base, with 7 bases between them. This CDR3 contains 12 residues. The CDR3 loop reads CSVGQAQETQYF. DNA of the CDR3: TGCAGCGTTGGACAGGCCCAAGAGACCCAGTACTTC. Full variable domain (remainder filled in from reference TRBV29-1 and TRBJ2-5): SAVISQKPSRDICQRGTSLTIQCQVDSQVTMMFWYRQQPGQSLTLIATANQGSEATYESGFVIDKFPISRPNLTFSTLTVSNMSPEDSSIYLCSVGQAQETQYFGPGTRLLVL.

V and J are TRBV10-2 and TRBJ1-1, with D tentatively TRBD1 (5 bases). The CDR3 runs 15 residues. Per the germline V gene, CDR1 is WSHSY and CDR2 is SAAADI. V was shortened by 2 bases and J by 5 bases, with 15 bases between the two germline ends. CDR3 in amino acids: CASSEAGGRETEAFF. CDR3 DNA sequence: TGCGCCAGCAGTGAGGCGGGGGGGAGAGAAACTGAAGCTTTCTTT.

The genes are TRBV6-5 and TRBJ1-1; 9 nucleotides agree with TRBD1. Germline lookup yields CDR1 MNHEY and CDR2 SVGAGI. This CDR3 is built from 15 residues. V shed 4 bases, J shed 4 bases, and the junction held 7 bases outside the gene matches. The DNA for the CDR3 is TGTGCCAGCAGTTGGGACAGGGTCGTGGGCACTGAAGCTTTCTTT. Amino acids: CASSWDRVVGTEAFF.

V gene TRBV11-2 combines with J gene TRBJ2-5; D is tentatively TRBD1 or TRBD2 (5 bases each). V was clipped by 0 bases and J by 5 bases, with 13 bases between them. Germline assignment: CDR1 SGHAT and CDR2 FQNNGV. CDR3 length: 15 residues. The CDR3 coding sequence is TGTGCCAGCAGCTTAGAGTGGGGGTCCTTGGAGACCCAGTACTTC. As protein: CASSLEWGSLETQYF.

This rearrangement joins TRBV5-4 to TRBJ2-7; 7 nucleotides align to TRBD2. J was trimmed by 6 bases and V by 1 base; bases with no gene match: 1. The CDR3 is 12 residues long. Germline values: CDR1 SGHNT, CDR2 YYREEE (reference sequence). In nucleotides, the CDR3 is TGTGCCAGCAGCTTGACGGGGGGCGAGCAGTACTTC. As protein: CASSLTGGEQYF.

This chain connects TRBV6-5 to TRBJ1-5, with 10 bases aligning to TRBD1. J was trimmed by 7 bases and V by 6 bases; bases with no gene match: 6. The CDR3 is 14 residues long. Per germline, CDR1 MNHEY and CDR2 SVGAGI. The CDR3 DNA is TGTGCCAGCAGAGCCGGGACAGGGGTCCAGCCCCAGCATTTT. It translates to CASRAGTGVQPQHF.

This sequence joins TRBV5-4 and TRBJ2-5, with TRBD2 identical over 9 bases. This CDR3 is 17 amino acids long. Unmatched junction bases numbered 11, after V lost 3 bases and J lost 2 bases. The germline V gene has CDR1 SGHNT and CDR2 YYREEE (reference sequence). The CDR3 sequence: CASSSVALAGEQETQYF. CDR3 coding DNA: TGTGCCAGCAGCTCCGTCGCTTTAGCGGGGGAGCAAGAGACCCAGTACTTC.

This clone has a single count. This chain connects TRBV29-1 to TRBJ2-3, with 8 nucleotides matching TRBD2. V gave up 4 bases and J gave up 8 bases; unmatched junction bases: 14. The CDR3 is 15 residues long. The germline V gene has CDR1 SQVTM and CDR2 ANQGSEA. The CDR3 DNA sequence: TGCAGCGTTGCTGATGGTATCATCGGGAGGGGTACGCAGTATTTT. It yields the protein CSVADGIIGRGTQYF.

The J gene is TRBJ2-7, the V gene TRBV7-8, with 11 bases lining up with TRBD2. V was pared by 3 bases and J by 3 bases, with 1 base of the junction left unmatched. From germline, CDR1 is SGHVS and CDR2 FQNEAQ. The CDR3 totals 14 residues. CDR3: CASSFTSGSYEQYF. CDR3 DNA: TGTGCCAGCAGCTTCACTAGCGGGAGCTACGAGCAGTACTTC.

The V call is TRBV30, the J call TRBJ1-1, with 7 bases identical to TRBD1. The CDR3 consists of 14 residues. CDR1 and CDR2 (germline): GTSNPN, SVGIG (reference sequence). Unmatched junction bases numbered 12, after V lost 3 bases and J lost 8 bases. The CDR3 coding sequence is TGTGCCTGGAGCAGTAAGGGACAGCTCGAGGAAGCTTTCTTT. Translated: CAWSSKGQLEEAFF.

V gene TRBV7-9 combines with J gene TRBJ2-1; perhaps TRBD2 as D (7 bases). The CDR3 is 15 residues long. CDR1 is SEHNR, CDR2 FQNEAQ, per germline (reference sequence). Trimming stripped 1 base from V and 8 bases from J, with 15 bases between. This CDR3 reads CASSLVGGGWDEQFF. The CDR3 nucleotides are TGTGCCAGCAGCTTAGTGGGGGGGGGCTGGGATGAGCAGTTCTTC.

The CDR3 coding sequence is TGTGCCAGCTCGTTCAGGGGATCTAATGAAAAACTGTTTTTT. Translated: CASSFRGSNEKLFF. V gene TRBV18 combines with J gene TRBJ1-4; D possibly corresponds to TRBD1 (6 bases). CDR3 length equals 14 residues. Trimming pared 6 bases from V and 3 bases from J, leaving 11 bases between. Germline CDR1 is KGHSH and CDR2 is LQKENI.

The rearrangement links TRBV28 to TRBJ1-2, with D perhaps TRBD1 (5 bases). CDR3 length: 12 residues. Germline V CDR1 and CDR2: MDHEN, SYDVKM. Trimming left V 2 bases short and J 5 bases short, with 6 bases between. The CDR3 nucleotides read TGTGCCAGCAGTTTACAGGGTTATGGCTACACCTTC. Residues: CASSLQGYGYTF.

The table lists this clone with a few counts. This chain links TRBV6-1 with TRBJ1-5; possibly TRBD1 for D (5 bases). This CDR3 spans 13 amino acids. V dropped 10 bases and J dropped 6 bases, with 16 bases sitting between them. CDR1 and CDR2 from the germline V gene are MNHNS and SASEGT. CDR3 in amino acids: CATEEGSGQPQHF. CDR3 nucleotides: TGTGCCACCGAGGAGGGGTCGGGTCAGCCCCAGCATTTT.

DNA for the CDR3: TGTGCCAGCAGCCCCGACAGGGGCCTCTCCTACGAGCAGTACTTC. This encodes CASSPDRGLSYEQYF. The chain carries TRBV7-2 and TRBJ2-7; 8 positions match TRBD1. Per germline, CDR1 SGHTA and CDR2 FQGNSA. The CDR3 is 15 residues long. The J segment lost 0 bases and the V segment lost 5 bases, leaving 6 bases of the junction unmatched. Combining the CDR3 with reference TRBV7-2 and TRBJ2-7 gives the whole variable domain GAGVSQSPSNKVTEKGKDVELRCDPISGHTALYWYRQSLGQGLEFLIYFQGNSAPDKSGLPSDRFSAERTGGSVSTLTIQRTQQEDSAVYLCASSPDRGLSYEQYFGPGTRLTVT.

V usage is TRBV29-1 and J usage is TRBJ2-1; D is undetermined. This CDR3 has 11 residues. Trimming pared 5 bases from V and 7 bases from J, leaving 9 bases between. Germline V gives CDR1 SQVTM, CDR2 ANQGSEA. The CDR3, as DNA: TGCAGCGTTTTAGTAGTAAATGAGCAGTTCTTC. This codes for CSVLVVNEQFF.

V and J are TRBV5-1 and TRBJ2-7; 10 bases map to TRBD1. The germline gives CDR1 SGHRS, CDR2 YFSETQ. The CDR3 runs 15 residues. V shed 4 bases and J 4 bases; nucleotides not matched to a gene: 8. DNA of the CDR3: TGCGCCAGCAGCCCCGGCGGGACAGGGGATTACGAGCAGTACTTC. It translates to CASSPGGTGDYEQYF.

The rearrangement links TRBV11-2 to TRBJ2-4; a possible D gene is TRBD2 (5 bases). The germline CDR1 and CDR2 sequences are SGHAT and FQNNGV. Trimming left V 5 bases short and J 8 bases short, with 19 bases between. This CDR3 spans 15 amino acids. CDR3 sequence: CASSHTGSDRDIQYF. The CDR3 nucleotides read TGTGCCAGCAGCCATACGGGGTCCGATAGGGACATTCAGTACTTC.

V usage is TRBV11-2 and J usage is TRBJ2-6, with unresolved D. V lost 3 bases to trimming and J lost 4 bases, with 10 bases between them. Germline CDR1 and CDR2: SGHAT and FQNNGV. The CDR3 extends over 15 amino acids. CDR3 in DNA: TGTGCCAGCAGCTTGGAGTTGGCCGGGGCCAACGTCCTGACTTTC. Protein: CASSLELAGANVLTF.

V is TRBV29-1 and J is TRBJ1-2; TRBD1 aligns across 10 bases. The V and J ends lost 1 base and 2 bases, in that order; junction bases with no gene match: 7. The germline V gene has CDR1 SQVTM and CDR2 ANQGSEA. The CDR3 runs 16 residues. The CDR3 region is CSVEGSPGQGNYGYTF. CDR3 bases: TGCAGCGTTGAAGGTTCGCCGGGACAGGGGAACTATGGCTACACCTTC.

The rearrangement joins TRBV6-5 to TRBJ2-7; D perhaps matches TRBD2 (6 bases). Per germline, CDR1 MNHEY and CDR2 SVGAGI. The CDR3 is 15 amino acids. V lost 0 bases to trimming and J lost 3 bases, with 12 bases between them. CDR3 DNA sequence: TGTGCCAGCAGTTACTCGGGAGGCTCCCGCTACGAGCAGTACTTC. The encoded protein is CASSYSGGSRYEQYF.

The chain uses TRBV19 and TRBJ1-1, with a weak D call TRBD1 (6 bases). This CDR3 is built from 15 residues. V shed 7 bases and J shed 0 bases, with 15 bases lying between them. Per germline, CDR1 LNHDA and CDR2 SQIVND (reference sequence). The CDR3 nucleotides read TGTGCCAGTACCACCAACAGGGTCCTGAACACTGAAGCTTTCTTT. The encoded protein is CASTTNRVLNTEAFF.